This TCR beta chain is drawn from a study of shared clonotypes between healthy human individuals. Germline CDR1 is SQVTM and CDR2 is ANQGSEA. The length of the CDR3 is 15 residues. The V end lost 1 base, the J end lost 7 bases, and 16 bases lay between the germline ends. Sequencing used immunoSEQ multiplex PCR; TCRdb keeps in-frame clones, though not all of them. The profile shows about 690,000 clones, about 90% of them singletons. This clone was detected only once. The TCR sequence derives from a man aged 18 to 35 in good health. Some clones in this sample may be carry-over from other donors' samples. V and J are TRBV29-1 and TRBJ2-2; perhaps TRBD1 as D (5 bases). Sequencing input: memory CD8+ T cells from PBMCs. The subset denotes: CD45RO+ cells pooled with CCR7-negative TemRA cells. The CDR3 DNA reads as TGCAGCGTTGAAGTAACAGGCAGCCGGGTCGGGGAGCTGTTTTTT. Its protein is CSVEVTGSRVGELFF.